The 26 T cell receptor beta chains listed next were all sequenced from one sample in a study of post-analysis software for immune sequencing data. Study results and limitations: The study found TRBV5-6, TRBV5-1 and TRBV20-1 among five or six TRBV segments more frequent in patients than controls.

Antigen specificity for these receptors is unknown. Every TCR beta cDNA library bore unique molecular identifiers. TCRdb re-called the PCR reads with MiXCR, one entry per CDR3 protein. The sample includes about 540,000 distinct CDR3 sequences, about a third of them seen just once. The sequenced material came from blood. These receptors were collected from a girl younger than 18 with multiple sclerosis.

V usage is TRBV18 and J usage is TRBJ2-3; no clear D. Germline V gives CDR1 KGHSH, CDR2 LQKENI. The CDR3 sequence is 11 residues long. Between the trimmed V and J ends, which lost 11 bases and 4 bases, there was a span of 10 bases. The CDR3 sequence: CAASTSDTQYF. The CDR3 coding sequence is TGTGCCGCTAGTACGTCAGATACGCAGTATTTT.

This clonotype has a handful of counts. The J gene is TRBJ2-5, the V gene TRBV6-6, with D uncertain. Trimming removed 8 bases from V and 5 bases from J, with 18 bases in between. This CDR3 contains 14 residues. Germline V lookup: CDR1 MNHNY, CDR2 SVGAGI (reference sequence). The CDR3 is CASRWRFSKETQYF. The CDR3 DNA reads TGTGCCAGCCGGTGGCGGTTCTCCAAGGAGACCCAGTACTTC.

This chain joins TRBV20-1 and TRBJ2-5; D not certain. The ends were cut back, 1 base at V and 5 bases at J, with 14 bases in the middle. The germline CDR1 and CDR2 sequences are DFQATT and SNEGSKA (reference sequence). The CDR3 has 14 amino acids. The CDR3 region is CSARVRGFWETQYF. The CDR3 bases are TGCAGTGCTAGAGTACGAGGTTTTTGGGAGACCCAGTACTTC.

This clonotype was detected only a few times. The rearrangement uses TRBV20-1 and TRBJ1-2, with D possibly matching TRBD1 (5 bases). The CDR3 is 15 amino acids. Germline V gives CDR1 DFQATT, CDR2 SNEGSKA (reference sequence). V dropped 1 base and J dropped 8 bases, with 20 bases sitting between them. The CDR3 is CSARGTSGTGEGYTF. The CDR3 nucleotides are TGCAGTGCTAGAGGTACATCCGGGACCGGGGAAGGCTACACCTTC.

This sequence joins TRBV5-6 and TRBJ2-1, with TRBD2 matching over 14 bases. Losses at the gene ends were 4 bases for V and 1 base for J; bases not matched to a gene: 7. Germline V CDR1 and CDR2: SGHDT, YYEEEE. The CDR3 sequence is 18 residues long. CDR3 nucleotide sequence: TGTGCCAGCAGCCCGGGACTAGCGGGGGTACCGTCCTACAATGAGCAGTTCTTC. Amino acids: CASSPGLAGVPSYNEQFF.

Here the CDR3 reads CASSRDRAQETQYF. The DNA for the CDR3 is TGTGCCAGCAGCAGAGACAGGGCCCAAGAGACCCAGTACTTC. The V and J genes are TRBV7-2 and TRBJ2-5; 7 positions agree with TRBD1. Germline trimming cut 5 bases from V and 1 base from J; bases unmatched to any gene: 4. The CDR3 length is 14 residues. CDR1 and CDR2 (germline): SGHTA, FQGNSA.

The chain carries TRBV12-3 or TRBV12-4 and TRBJ2-1; D assignment may be TRBD1 or TRBD2 (6 bases each). The ends were cut back, 3 bases at V and 13 bases at J, with 19 bases in the middle. The CDR3 extends over 14 amino acids. CDR3 sequence: CASSLGGGAWIQFF. CDR3 DNA: TGTGCCAGCAGTTTGGGGGGCGGGGCCTGGATACAGTTCTTC.

CDR3 DNA: TGCAGTGCTAGATCGATCGTGGGTTCCGGACAGCCCCAGCATTTT. Protein product: CSARSIVGSGQPQHF. This chain uses TRBV20-1 with TRBJ1-5; D is unresolved. The CDR3 consists of 15 residues. V was trimmed by 2 bases and J by 7 bases, leaving 18 bases between them. CDR1 and CDR2 from the germline V gene are DFQATT and SNEGSKA (reference sequence).

The chain couples TRBV3-1 to TRBJ2-1; the D is unclear. Trimming removed 0 bases from V and 3 bases from J, with 12 bases in between. The germline V gene has CDR1 LGHDT and CDR2 YNNKEL (reference sequence). This CDR3 is built from 16 residues. CDR3 in DNA: TGTGCCAGCAGCCAAGATCTCCTAATTAGCTACAATGAGCAGTTCTTC. This translates into CASSQDLLISYNEQFF.

This clonotype was seen a single time. V and J are TRBV5-1 and TRBJ2-3, with no clear D. Germline-derived CDR1 and CDR2 are SGHRS and YFSETQ. The CDR3 is 15 residues long. V gave up 4 bases and J gave up 0 bases, with 12 bases separating them. The chain's CDR3 is CASSPLRSSTDTQYF. DNA for the CDR3: TGCGCCAGCAGCCCACTGAGATCGAGCACAGATACGCAGTATTTT.

This clonotype was counted only a few times. The rearrangement uses TRBV7-9 and TRBJ1-2, with D perhaps matching TRBD1 (6 bases). V was clipped by 5 bases and J by 0 bases, with 13 bases between them. This CDR3 has 15 amino acids. The germline gives CDR1 SEHNR, CDR2 FQNEAQ (reference sequence). The CDR3 reads CASSLTGGPNYGYTF. The CDR3 DNA sequence: TGTGCCAGCAGCCTAACTGGGGGCCCTAACTATGGCTACACCTTC. Based on the CDR3 plus reference TRBV7-9 and TRBJ1-2, the full variable domain is DTGVSQNPRHKITKRGQNVTFRCDPISEHNRLYWYRQTLGQGPEFLTYFQNEAQLEKSRLLSDRFSAERPKGSFSTLEIQRTEQGDSAMYLCASSLTGGPNYGYTFGSGTRLTVV.

This clonotype was recorded a few times. The chain has TRBV7-9 and TRBJ1-2; no firm D call. Germline CDR1 SEHNR, CDR2 FQNEAQ (reference sequence). The CDR3 length is 13 residues. The V and J ends lost 2 bases and 7 bases respectively, with 11 bases between them. Written as DNA, the CDR3 is TGTGCCAGCAGCTTACAAAGGGTATCTGGCTACACCTTC. Protein product: CASSLQRVSGYTF.

This clonotype was seen a handful of times. V usage is TRBV10-3 and J usage is TRBJ2-3; no firm D call. Trimming shortened V by 7 bases and J by 0 bases, and 14 bases separated the two germline ends. Germline V gene lookup returns CDR1 ENHRY and CDR2 SYGVKD. The CDR3 runs to 15 residues. In DNA form, the CDR3 reads TGTGCCATCATGGATTCCGTCGCGAGCACAGATACGCAGTATTTT. It specifies CAIMDSVASTDTQYF.

This clonotype was seen a few times. The chain couples TRBV12-3 or TRBV12-4 to TRBJ1-2; the D is unclear. The CDR3 length is 12 residues. V lost 6 bases to trimming and J lost 4 bases, with 9 bases between them. The CDR3 sequence: CASRLGSYGYTF. CDR3 bases: TGTGCCAGCAGATTGGGGTCCTATGGCTACACCTTC.

The V gene is TRBV11-2, the J gene TRBJ1-6, with 7 positions matching TRBD1. Trimming cost V 1 base and J 8 bases; bases outside gene matches: 5. From germline, CDR1 is SGHAT and CDR2 FQNNGV. CDR3 length equals 15 residues. The CDR3 DNA is TGTGCCAGCAGCTTAGGACAGGGTGATCATTCACCCCTCCACTTT. Protein: CASSLGQGDHSPLHF.

J is TRBJ2-7 and V is TRBV5-1; 9 bases match TRBD1. The CDR3 runs 14 residues. Germline loops: CDR1 SGHRS, CDR2 YFSETQ. J was trimmed by 4 bases and V by 4 bases; bases with no gene match: 6. This CDR3 is CASSAGDREYEQYF. CDR3 DNA sequence: TGCGCCAGCAGCGCCGGGGACAGGGAGTACGAGCAGTACTTC.

This clonotype was detected ten times or more. V is TRBV12-3 or TRBV12-4 and J is TRBJ2-3, with 7 nucleotides matching TRBD1. The CDR3 has 14 amino acids. J lost 7 bases, V lost 6 bases, and 10 bases had no gene match. The CDR3 DNA reads as TGTGCCAGCAGCCCGGGACAGTCTCTTAATACGCAGTATTTT. This encodes CASSPGQSLNTQYF.

This clonotype was counted a few times. The chain uses TRBV24-1 and TRBJ2-1; 10 bases match TRBD1. With V trimmed by 5 bases and J by 4 bases, 7 bases remained unmatched. In germline, CDR1 is KGHDR, CDR2 SFDVKD. There are 16 residues in the CDR3. CDR3 sequence reads: CATSAPGQGGYNEQFF. CDR3 bases: TGTGCCACCAGTGCTCCCGGACAGGGGGGGTACAATGAGCAGTTCTTC.

The gene calls are TRBV5-1 and TRBJ2-2; D gene uncertain. V lost 0 bases to trimming and J lost 9 bases, with 9 bases between them. This CDR3 region has 13 residues. CDR1 SGHRS and CDR2 YFSETQ come from the germline V gene. The CDR3 here is CASSLEGFRELFF. DNA of the CDR3: TGCGCCAGCAGCTTGGAAGGGTTTAGGGAGCTGTTTTTT.

The chain recombines TRBV7-2 with TRBJ2-5; 9 bases are shared with TRBD2. The CDR3 runs 19 residues. The V and J ends lost 0 bases and 2 bases, in that order; junction bases with no gene match: 13. Germline V CDR1 and CDR2: SGHTA, FQGNSA. The CDR3 spells CASSLAKSGGGGVQETQYF. The DNA for the CDR3 is TGTGCCAGCAGCTTAGCTAAGTCCGGCGGCGGGGGGGTTCAAGAGACCCAGTACTTC.

This sequence joins TRBV15 and TRBJ1-5; possibly TRBD1 for D (6 bases). This CDR3 is 15 amino acids long. V lost 1 base, J lost 4 bases, and 11 bases lay in between. Germline CDR1 LNHNV, CDR2 YYDKDF (reference sequence). The CDR3 DNA is TGTGCCACCAGCAGAGCAGGGGAAGGAAATCAGCCCCAGCATTTT. It translates to CATSRAGEGNQPQHF.

This clonotype was seen a handful of times. The chain links TRBV6-4 to TRBJ2-3, with 10 bases identical to TRBD2. There are 16 residues in the CDR3. Germline loops: CDR1 MRHNA, CDR2 SNTAGT. Trimming removed 0 bases from V and 2 bases from J; junction bases left unmatched: 2. The CDR3 nucleotides read TGTGCCAGCAGTGACTCGACTAGCGGGTACACAGATACGCAGTATTTT. It translates to CASSDSTSGYTDTQYF.

About this clonotype: This may be a read error: a much more frequent sequence differs by one nucleotide. The J gene is TRBJ2-5, the V gene TRBV10-3, with D possibly TRBD2 on 6 matching bases. This CDR3 region has 15 residues. In germline, CDR1 is ENHRY, CDR2 SYGVKD. CDR3 sequence: CAISGLETVTYEQDF. The CDR3, as DNA: TGTGCCATCAGTGGACTAGAGACAGTTACCTACGAGCAGGACTTC.

The chain joins TRBV20-1 to TRBJ2-4; 12 bases line up with TRBD2. This CDR3 is built from 11 residues. Trimming removed 4 bases from V and 13 bases from J; junction bases left unmatched: 2. Germline V CDR1 and CDR2: DFQATT, SNEGSKA (reference sequence). This CDR3 is CSATLAGGQYF. CDR3 sequence (DNA): TGCAGTGCTACCCTAGCGGGGGGGCAGTACTTC.

This clonotype came up a few times. The rearrangement uses TRBV10-3 and TRBJ2-3; TRBD1 matches 9 bases. Germline CDR1 reads ENHRY; CDR2 reads SYGVKD. The CDR3 has 19 residues. J lost 0 bases, V lost 3 bases, and 13 bases had no gene match. This chain's CDR3 is CAISDGTGRGFSSTDTQYF. The CDR3 nucleotides are TGTGCCATCAGTGACGGGACAGGGAGAGGATTCTCTAGCACAGATACGCAGTATTTT.

About this clonotype: One junction end disagrees with the germline gene, perhaps due to a read error. The chain carries TRBV24-1 and TRBJ1-4; 11 positions match TRBD1. The CDR3 length is 15 residues. Germline assignment: CDR1 KGHDR and CDR2 SFDVKD. This chain's CDR3 is CTTRDRGTTNEKLFF. The CDR3 bases are TGTACCACCAGGGACAGGGGGACAACTAATGAAAAACTGTTTTTT.